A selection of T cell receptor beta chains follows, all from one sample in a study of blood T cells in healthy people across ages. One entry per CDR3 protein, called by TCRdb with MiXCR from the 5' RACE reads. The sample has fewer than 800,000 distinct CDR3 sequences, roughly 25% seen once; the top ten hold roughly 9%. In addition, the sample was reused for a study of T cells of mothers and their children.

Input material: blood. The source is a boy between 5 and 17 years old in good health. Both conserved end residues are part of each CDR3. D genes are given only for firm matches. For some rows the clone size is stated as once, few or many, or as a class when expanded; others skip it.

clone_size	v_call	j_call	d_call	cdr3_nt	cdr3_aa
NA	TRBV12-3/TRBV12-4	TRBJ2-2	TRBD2	TGTGCCAGCAGTGTCCTAGCGGGGGTACCCGGGGAGCTGTTTTTT	CASSVLAGVPGELFF
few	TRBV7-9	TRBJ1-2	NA	TGTGCCAGCAGCCCCCCTTTGGAAGATGGCTACACCTTC	CASSPPLEDGYTF
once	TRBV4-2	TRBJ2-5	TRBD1	TGTGCCAGCAGCCCGACAGGGGGCTGGGAGACCCAGTACTTC	CASSPTGGWETQYF
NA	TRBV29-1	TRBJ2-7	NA	TGCAGCGTTGAAAGGTTGGCGATAGGCGCCTACGAGCAGTACTTC	CSVERLAIGAYEQYF
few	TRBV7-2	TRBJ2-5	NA	TGTGCCAGCAGCCTCACAGGGTTGGACGAGACCCGGTACTTC	CASSLTGLDETRYF
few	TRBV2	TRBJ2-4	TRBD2	TGTGCCAGCAGTGATCCTCAAGGTGGGTCCCCTGATAGCGGGAGACCAAAAAACATTCAGTACTTC	CASSDPQGGSPDSGRPKNIQYF
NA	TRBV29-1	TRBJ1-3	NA	TGCAGCGTTGATCTTGGACACACCATATATTTT	CSVDLGHTIYF
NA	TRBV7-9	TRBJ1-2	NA	TGTGCCAGCAGCTCCGGGACAAGGCTGGATGGCTACACCTTC	CASSSGTRLDGYTF
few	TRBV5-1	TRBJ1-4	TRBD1	TGCGCCAGCAGCCCCGGGGGACAGCAGAATGAAAAACTGTTTTTT	CASSPGGQQNEKLFF
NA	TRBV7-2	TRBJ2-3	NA	TGTGCCAGCAGCTTAGGGCTCATTAGCACAGATACGCAGTATTTT	CASSLGLISTDTQYF
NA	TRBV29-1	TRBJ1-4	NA	TGCAGCGTTGTTACAGATGAAAAACTGTTTTTT	CSVVTDEKLFF
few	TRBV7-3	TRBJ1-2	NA	TGTGCCAGCAGCTCGTCTTTGGGCAGCGGCTACACCTTC	CASSSSLGSGYTF
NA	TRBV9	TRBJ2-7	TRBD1	TGTGCCAGCAGCCCCTCCAACAGGGGTCACGAGCAGTACTTC	CASSPSNRGHEQYF
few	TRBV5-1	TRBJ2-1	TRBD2	TGCGCCAGCAGCTTGGCCCAGACTAGCGGGAGATCCTACAATGAGCAGTTCTTC	CASSLAQTSGRSYNEQFF
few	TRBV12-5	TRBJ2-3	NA	TGTGCTAGTGTTCCTCTCCCACTCGGGGGCACAGATACGCAGTATTTT	CASVPLPLGGTDTQYF
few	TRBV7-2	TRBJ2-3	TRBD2	TGTGCCAGCAGCGGAAACAGCGGGGGCCCACAGTATTTT	CASSGNSGGPQYF
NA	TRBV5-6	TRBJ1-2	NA	TGTGCCAGCAGCTTTCTCGAGGGATTCTATGGCTACACCTTC	CASSFLEGFYGYTF
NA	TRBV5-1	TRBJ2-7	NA	TGCGCCAGCAGCTCCCCGGGGACTGAATCCTACGAGCAGTACTTC	CASSSPGTESYEQYF
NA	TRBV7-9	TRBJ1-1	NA	TGTGCCAGCAGCTTGGGCAAAGAAGCTTTCTTT	CASSLGKEAFF
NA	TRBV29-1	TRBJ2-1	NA	TGCAGCGTTCGGGGGGCATCCTACAATGAGCAGTTCTTC	CSVRGASYNEQFF
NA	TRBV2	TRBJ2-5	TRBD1	TGTGCCAGCAAAGGACAGGGACGAGAGACCCAGTACTTC	CASKGQGRETQYF
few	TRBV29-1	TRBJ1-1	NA	TGCAGCGTCGTCACCGGGCGGGCCTCCACTGAAGCTTTCTTT	CSVVTGRASTEAFF
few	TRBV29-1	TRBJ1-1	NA	TGCAGCGTCGTGAACCCGGGTCGTAAGAACACTGAAGCTTTCTTT	CSVVNPGRKNTEAFF
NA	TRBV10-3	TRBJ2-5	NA	TGTGCCATCAGTGAGGGGGTCGACTTTGAGACCCAGTACTTC	CAISEGVDFETQYF
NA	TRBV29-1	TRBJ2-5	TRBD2	TGCAGCATAACCCCCCTGGTGGCTAGCGGGAGTATGGAGACCCAGTACTTC	CSITPLVASGSMETQYF
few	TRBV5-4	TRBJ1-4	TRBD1	TGTGCCAGCAGCGAAAGGGACAGGGGAGGTGAAAAACTGTTTTTT	CASSERDRGGEKLFF
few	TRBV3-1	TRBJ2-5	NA	TGTGCCAGCAGCCAAGTCCCGGACAGTCAAGAGACCCAGTACTTC	CASSQVPDSQETQYF
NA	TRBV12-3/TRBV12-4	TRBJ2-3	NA	TGTGCCAGCAGCCGGACTGCCACAGATACGCAGTATTTT	CASSRTATDTQYF
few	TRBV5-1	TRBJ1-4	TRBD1	TGCGCCAGCAGCAGGGACAGACCAACTAATGAAAAACTGTTTTTT	CASSRDRPTNEKLFF
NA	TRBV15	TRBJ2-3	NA	TGTGCCACCAGCACAGAGGGCGGCACAGATACGCAGTATTTT	CATSTEGGTDTQYF
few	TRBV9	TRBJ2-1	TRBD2	TGTGCCAGCAGCAGACTAGCGGGACAGAATGAGCAGTTCTTC	CASSRLAGQNEQFF
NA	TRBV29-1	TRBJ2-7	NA	TGCAGCGTTGTCTGGGCTAGCAACGAGCAGTACTTC	CSVVWASNEQYF
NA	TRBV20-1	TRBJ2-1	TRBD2	TGCAGTGCAGACCCGGGAGGGAGAGGGTACAATGAGCAGTTCTTC	CSADPGGRGYNEQFF
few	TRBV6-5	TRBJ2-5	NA	TGTGCCAGCAGGGGACCTAACGGGAAGACCCAGTACTTC	CASRGPNGKTQYF
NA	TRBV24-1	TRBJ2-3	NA	TGTGCCACCAGTGATCCCTACCCCCAATCAGATACGCAGTATTTT	CATSDPYPQSDTQYF
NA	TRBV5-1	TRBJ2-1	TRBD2	TGCGCCAGCAGCTTACAACTAGCGGGAGTTACGGGGAATGAGCAGTTCTTC	CASSLQLAGVTGNEQFF
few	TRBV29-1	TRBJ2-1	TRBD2	TGCAGCGCCCACGGATTAGCGGGGATACCCTACAATGAGCAGTTCTTC	CSAHGLAGIPYNEQFF
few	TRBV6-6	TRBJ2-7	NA	TGTGCCAGTCTTCCGGGATCCTACGAGCAGTACTTC	CASLPGSYEQYF
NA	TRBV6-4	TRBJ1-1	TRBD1	TGTGCCAGCGCCAAAAACCCGGGACAGGGGAACACTGAAGCTTTCTTT	CASAKNPGQGNTEAFF
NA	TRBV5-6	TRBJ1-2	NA	TGTGCCAGCAGCTTGTGGGGTGGATCGAGCTATGGCTACACCTTC	CASSLWGGSSYGYTF
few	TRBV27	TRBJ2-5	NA	TGTGCCAGCAGTTTTGGGGGGACAGATAAGGAGTTCTTC	CASSFGGTDKEFF
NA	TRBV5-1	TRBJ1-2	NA	TGCGCCAGCAGCCCCCGGGACCGAGCTAACTATGGCTACACCTTC	CASSPRDRANYGYTF
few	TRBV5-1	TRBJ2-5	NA	TGCGCCAGCAGCTTGGTTGGAGGGGGCTTCCAAGAGACCCAGTACTTC	CASSLVGGGFQETQYF
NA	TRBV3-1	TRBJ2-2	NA	TGTGCCAGCACCCTAAGAGGGACCCCGAACACCGGGGAGCTGTTTTTT	CASTLRGTPNTGELFF
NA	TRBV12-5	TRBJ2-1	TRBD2	TGTGCTAGTGGTTGGACTAGCGGGGGGGCCAAGCAGTTCTTC	CASGWTSGGAKQFF
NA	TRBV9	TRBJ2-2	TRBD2	TGTGCCAGCAGCCCGATAGCGGGGGGGATCGCGAACACCGGGGAGCTGTTTTTT	CASSPIAGGIANTGELFF
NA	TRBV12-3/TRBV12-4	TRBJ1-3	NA	TGTGCCAGCAGGGGCGCGGCTCTTTCGATATATTTT	CASRGAALSIYF
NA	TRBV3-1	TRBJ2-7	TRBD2	TGTGCCAGCAGCCAAGAAATGTGGGGACTAGCCAAATACGAGCAGTACTTC	CASSQEMWGLAKYEQYF
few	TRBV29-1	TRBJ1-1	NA	TGCAGCGTTGAAGGGGCGGGTATCATGAACACTGAAGCTTTCTTT	CSVEGAGIMNTEAFF
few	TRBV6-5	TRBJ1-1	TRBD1	TGTGCCAGCTTCAGGGGGCTCGAATTTGAAGCTTTCTTT	CASFRGLEFEAFF
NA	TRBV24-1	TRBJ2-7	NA	TGTGCCACCAGTGGACGAACAGGGAGCGAGCAGTACTTC	CATSGRTGSEQYF
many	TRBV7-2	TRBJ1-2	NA	TGTGCCAGCAGCAAGGGACACGTAAACTATGGCTACACCTTC	CASSKGHVNYGYTF
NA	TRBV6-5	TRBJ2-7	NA	TGTGCCAGCACCAATGGGTATTCCTACGAGCAGTACTTC	CASTNGYSYEQYF
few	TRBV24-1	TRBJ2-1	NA	TGTGCCACCAGTGACCTGGCATTACAGGCGGGAATCAATGAGCAGTTCTTC	CATSDLALQAGINEQFF
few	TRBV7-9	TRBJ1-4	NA	TGTGCCAGCAGCCCCGCATGGGGGGTTATTGAAAAACTGTTTTTT	CASSPAWGVIEKLFF